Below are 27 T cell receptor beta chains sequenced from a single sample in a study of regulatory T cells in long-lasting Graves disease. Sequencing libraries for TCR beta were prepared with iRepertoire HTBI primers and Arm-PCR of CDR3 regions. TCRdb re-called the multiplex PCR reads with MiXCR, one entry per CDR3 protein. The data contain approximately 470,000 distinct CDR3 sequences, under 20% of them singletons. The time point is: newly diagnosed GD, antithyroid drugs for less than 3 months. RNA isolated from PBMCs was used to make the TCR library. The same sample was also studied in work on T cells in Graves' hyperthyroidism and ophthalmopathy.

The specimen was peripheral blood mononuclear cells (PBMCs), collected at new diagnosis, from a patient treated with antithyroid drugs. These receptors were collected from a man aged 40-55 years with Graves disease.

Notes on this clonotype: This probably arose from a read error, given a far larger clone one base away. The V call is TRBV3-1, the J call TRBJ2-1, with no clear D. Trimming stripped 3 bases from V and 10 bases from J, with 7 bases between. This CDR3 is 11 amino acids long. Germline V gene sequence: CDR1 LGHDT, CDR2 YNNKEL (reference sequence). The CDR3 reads CASSQTWEQFF. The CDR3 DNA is TGTGCCAGCAGCCAGACGTGGGAGCAGTTCTTC.

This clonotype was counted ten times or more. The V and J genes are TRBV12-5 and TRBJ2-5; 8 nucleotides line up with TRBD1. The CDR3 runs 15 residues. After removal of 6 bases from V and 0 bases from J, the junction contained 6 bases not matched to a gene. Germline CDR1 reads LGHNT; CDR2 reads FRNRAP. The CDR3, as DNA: TGTGCTAGTGGCCTGGGACAGGCCGACCAAGAGACCCAGTACTTC. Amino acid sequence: CASGLGQADQETQYF.

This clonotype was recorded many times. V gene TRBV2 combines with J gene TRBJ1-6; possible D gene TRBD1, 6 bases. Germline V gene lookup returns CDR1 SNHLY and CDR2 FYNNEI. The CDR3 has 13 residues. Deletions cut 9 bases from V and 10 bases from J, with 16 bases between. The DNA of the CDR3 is TGTGCCAGTATTCCGGGGGGGGCATCACCCCTCCACTTT. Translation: CASIPGGASPLHF.

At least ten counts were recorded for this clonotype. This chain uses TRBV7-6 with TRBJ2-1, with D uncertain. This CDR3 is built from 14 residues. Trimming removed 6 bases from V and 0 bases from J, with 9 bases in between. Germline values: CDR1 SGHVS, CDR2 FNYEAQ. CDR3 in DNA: TGTGCCAGCAGTCTACGGAGCTCCTACAATGAGCAGTTCTTC. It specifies CASSLRSSYNEQFF. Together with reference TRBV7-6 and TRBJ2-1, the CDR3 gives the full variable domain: GAGVSQSPRYKVTKRGQDVALRCDPISGHVSLYWYRQALGQGPEFLTYFNYEAQQDKSGLPNDRFSAERPEGSISTLTIQRTEQRDSAMYRCASSLRSSYNEQFFGPGTRLTVL.

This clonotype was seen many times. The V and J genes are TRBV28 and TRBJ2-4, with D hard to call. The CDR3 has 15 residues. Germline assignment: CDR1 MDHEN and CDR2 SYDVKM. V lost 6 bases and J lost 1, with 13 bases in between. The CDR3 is CASSPTGSAKNIQYF. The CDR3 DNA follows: TGTGCCAGCAGCCCCACCGGTTCTGCCAAAAACATTCAGTACTTC. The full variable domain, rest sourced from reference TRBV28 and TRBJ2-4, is DVKVTQSSRYLVKRTGEKVFLECVQDMDHENMFWYRQDPGLGLRLIYFSYDVKMKEKGDIPEGYSVSREKKERFSLILESASTNQTSMYLCASSPTGSAKNIQYFGAGTRLSVL.

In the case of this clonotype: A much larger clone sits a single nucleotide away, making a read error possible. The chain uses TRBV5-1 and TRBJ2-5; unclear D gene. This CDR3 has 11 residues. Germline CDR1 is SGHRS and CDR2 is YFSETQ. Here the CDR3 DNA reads TGCACCAGCAGCATGGAGGAGACCCAGTACTTC. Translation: CTSSMEETQYF.

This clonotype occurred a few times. The CDR3 spells CASSLTGTLGNTEAFF. The CDR3 coding sequence is TGTGCCAGCTCCCTTACCGGGACCCTGGGGAACACTGAAGCTTTCTTT. The chain employs TRBV18 and TRBJ1-1; possibly TRBD1 for D (5 bases). The V end was cut by 6 bases, the J end by 1 base, with 18 bases between. Looked up from germline, CDR1 is KGHSH and CDR2 is LQKENI. The CDR3 covers 16 residues.

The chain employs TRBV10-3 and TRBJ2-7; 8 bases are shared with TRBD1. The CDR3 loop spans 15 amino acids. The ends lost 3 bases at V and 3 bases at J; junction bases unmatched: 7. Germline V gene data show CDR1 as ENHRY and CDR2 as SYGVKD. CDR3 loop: CAISDDRGRLYEQYF. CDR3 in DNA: TGTGCCATCAGTGACGACAGGGGAAGACTCTACGAGCAGTACTTC.

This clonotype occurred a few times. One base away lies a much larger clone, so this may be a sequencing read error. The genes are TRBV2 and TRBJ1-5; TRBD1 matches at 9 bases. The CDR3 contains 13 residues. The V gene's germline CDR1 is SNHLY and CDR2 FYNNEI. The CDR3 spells CACSRTGEQPQHF. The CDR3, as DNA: TGTGCCTGCAGTCGGACAGGGGAGCAGCCCCAGCATTTT.

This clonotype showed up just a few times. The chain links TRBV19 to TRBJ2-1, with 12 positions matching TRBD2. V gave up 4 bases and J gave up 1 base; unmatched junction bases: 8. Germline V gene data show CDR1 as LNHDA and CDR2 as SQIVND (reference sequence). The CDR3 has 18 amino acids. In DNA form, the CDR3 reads TGTGCCAGTAGTAAATCGCTGACTAGCGGGAGTTCCTACAATGAGCAGTTCTTC. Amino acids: CASSKSLTSGSSYNEQFF.

In nucleotides, the CDR3 is TGTGCCAGCAGCGTAGAGGGCGGAACGAACACCGGGGAGCTGTTTTTT. Translated: CASSVEGGTNTGELFF. This chain connects TRBV9 to TRBJ2-2; D not certain. The ends were cut back, 0 bases at V and 0 bases at J, with 9 bases in the middle. The CDR3 contains 16 residues. The germline V gene has CDR1 SGDLS and CDR2 YYNGEE.

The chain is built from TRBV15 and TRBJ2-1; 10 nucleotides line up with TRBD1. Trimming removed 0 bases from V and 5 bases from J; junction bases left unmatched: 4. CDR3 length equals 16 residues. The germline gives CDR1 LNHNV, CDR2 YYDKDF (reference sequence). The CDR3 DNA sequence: TGTGCCACCAGCAGAGATAGGGGACAGGGGAACAATGAGCAGTTCTTC. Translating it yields CATSRDRGQGNNEQFF.

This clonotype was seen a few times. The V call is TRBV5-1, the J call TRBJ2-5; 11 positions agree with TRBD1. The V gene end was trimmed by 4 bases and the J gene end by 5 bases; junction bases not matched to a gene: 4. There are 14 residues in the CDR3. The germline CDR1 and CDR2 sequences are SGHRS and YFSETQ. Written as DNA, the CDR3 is TGCGCCAGCAGCATAGGACAGGGGGCTGAGACCCAGTACTTC. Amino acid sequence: CASSIGQGAETQYF. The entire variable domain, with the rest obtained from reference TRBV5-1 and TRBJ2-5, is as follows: KAGVTQTPRYLIKTRGQQVTLSCSPISGHRSVSWYQQTPGQGLQFLFEYFSETQRNKGNFPGRFSGRQFSNSRSEMNVSTLELGDSALYLCASSIGQGAETQYFGPGTRLLVL.

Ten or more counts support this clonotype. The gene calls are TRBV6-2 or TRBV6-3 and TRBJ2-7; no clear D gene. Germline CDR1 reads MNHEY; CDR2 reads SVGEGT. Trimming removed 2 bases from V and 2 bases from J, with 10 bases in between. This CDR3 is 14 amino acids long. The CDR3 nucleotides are TGTGCCAGCAGTTACGCACCAAAAGCCTACGAGCAGTACTTC. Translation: CASSYAPKAYEQYF.

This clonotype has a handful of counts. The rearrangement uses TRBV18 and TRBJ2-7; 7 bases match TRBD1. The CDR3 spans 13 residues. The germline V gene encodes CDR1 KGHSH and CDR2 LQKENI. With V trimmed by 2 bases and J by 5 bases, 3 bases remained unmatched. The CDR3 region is CASSPNRGHEQYF. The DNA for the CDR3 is TGTGCCAGCTCACCAAACAGGGGCCACGAGCAGTACTTC. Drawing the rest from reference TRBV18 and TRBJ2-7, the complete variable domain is NAGVMQNPRHLVRRRGQEARLRCSPMKGHSHVYWYRQLPEEGLKFMVYLQKENIIDESGMPKERFSAEFPKEGPSILRIQQVVRGDSAAYFCASSPNRGHEQYFGPGTRLTVT.

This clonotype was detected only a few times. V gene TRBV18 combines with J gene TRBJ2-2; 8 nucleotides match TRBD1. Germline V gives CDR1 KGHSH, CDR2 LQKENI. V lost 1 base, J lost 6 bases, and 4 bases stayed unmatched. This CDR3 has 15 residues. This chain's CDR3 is CASSPLGQGAGELFF. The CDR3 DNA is TGTGCCAGCTCACCACTTGGACAGGGCGCCGGGGAGCTGTTTTTT. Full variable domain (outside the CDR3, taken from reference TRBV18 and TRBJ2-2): NAGVMQNPRHLVRRRGQEARLRCSPMKGHSHVYWYRQLPEEGLKFMVYLQKENIIDESGMPKERFSAEFPKEGPSILRIQQVVRGDSAAYFCASSPLGQGAGELFFGEGSRLTVL.

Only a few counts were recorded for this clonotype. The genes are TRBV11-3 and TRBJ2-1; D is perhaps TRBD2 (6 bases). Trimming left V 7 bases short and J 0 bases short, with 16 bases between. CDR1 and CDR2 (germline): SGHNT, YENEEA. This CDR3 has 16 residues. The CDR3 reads CASNLRREPSYNEQFF. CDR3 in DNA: TGTGCCAGCAACCTTCGGAGGGAACCCTCCTACAATGAGCAGTTCTTC.

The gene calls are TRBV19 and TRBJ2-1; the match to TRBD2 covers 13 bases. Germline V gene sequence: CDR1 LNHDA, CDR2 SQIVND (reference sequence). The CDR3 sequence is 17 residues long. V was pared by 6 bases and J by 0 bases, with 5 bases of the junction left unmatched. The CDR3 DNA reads TGTGCCAGTAGGGCACTAGCGGGAGGGTCCTCCTACAATGAGCAGTTCTTC. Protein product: CASRALAGGSSYNEQFF.

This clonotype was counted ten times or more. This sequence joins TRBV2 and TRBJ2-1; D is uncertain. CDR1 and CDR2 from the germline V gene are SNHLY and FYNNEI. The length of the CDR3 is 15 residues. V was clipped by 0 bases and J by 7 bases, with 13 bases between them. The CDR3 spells CASSEALGVGNEQFF. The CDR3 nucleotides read TGTGCCAGCAGTGAAGCGCTTGGGGTGGGGAATGAGCAGTTCTTC. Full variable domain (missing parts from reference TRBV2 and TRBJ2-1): EPEVTQTPSHQVTQMGQEVILRCVPISNHLYFYWYRQILGQKVEFLVSFYNNEISEKSEIFDDQFSVERPDGSNFTLKIRSTKLEDSAMYFCASSEALGVGNEQFFGPGTRLTVL.

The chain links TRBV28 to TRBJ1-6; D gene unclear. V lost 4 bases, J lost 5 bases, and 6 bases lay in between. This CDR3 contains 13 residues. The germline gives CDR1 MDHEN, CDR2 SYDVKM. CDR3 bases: TGTGCCAGCAGTTACAGAGATAATTCACCCCTCCACTTT. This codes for CASSYRDNSPLHF.

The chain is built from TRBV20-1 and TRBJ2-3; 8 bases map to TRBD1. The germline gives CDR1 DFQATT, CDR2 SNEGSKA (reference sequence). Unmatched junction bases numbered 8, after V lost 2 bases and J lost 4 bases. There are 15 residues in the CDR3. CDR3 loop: CSARLSDRGPDTQYF. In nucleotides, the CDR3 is TGCAGTGCTAGACTATCCGACAGGGGCCCAGATACGCAGTATTTT.

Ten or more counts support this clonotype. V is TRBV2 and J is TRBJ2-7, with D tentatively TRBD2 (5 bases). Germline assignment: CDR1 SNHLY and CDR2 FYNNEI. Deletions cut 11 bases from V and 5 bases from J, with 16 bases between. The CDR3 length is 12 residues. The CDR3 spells CASEGRGNEQYF. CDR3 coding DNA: TGTGCCTCCGAGGGAAGAGGCAACGAGCAGTACTTC.

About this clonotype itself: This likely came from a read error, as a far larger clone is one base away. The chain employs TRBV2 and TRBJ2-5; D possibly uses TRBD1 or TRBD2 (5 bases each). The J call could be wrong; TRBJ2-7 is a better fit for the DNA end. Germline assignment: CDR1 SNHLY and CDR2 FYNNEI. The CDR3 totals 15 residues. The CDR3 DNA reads TGTGCCAGCAGTGACCCGGGACGGAGCCCTGCCGAGCAGTACTTC. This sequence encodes CASSDPGRSPAEQYF.

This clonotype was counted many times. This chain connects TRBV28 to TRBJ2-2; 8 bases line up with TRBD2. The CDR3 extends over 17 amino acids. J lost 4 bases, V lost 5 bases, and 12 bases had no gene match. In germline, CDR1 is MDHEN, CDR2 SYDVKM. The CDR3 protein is CASSPKQRELFTGELFF. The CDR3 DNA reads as TGTGCCAGCAGTCCGAAACAGCGGGAGCTTTTCACCGGGGAGCTGTTTTTT.

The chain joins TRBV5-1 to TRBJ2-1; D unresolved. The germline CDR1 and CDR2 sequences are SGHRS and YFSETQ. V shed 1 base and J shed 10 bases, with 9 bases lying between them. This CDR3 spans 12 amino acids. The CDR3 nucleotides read TGCGCCAGCAGCTTGAGCAGGACCGAGCAGTTCTTC. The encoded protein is CASSLSRTEQFF.

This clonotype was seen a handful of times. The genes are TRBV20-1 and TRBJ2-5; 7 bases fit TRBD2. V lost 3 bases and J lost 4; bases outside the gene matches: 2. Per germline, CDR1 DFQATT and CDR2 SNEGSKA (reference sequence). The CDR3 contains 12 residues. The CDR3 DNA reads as TGCAGTGCTAGCTCTAGCGGAGAGACCCAGTACTTC. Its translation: CSASSSGETQYF.

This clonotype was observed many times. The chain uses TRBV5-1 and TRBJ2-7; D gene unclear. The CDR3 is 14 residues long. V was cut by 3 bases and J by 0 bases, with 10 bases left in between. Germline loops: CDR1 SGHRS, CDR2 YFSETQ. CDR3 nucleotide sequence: TGCGCCAGCAGCTCGATGTCCTTCTCCTACGAGCAGTACTTC. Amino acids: CASSSMSFSYEQYF. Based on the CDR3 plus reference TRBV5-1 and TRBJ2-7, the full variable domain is KAGVTQTPRYLIKTRGQQVTLSCSPISGHRSVSWYQQTPGQGLQFLFEYFSETQRNKGNFPGRFSGRQFSNSRSEMNVSTLELGDSALYLCASSSMSFSYEQYFGPGTRLTVT.